The TCR beta chain under discussion was sequenced for a study of T-cell reconstitution after alpha-beta-depleted transplantation in children. Findings and caveats of the study: The high TCRbeta diversity at day 60 in some patients came from surviving recipient T cells and thymic progenitors. Several hundred expanded graft clones reportedly were the source of alpha-beta T cells about two months after transplant. One year post-transplant, T-cell counts and diversity were largely derived from T cells produced anew.

Using unique molecular identifiers, the investigators prepared the TCRbeta library. Each CDR3 protein gets one entry after TCRdb re-called the PCR reads with MiXCR. The data contain some 550,000 distinct CDR3 sequences, under 25% of them singletons. Per germline, CDR1 DFQATT and CDR2 SNEGSKA (reference sequence). Trimming cost V 4 bases and J 8 bases, with 8 bases left between them. This CDR3 has 11 residues. This clonotype showed up just a few times. No antigen is known for it. The receptor's source is a boy under two years old who had a stem cell transplant for acute myeloid leukemia, so the T cells may come from the graft donor. The material was PBMCs, mostly from graft donor cells, obtained 360 days after TCRalphabeta/CD19-depleted stem cell transplant. The rearrangement links TRBV20-1 to TRBJ1-4, with no clear D. CDR3 residues: CSATGEEKLFF. The DNA for the CDR3 is TGCAGTGCTACGGGCGAAGAAAAACTGTTTTTT.